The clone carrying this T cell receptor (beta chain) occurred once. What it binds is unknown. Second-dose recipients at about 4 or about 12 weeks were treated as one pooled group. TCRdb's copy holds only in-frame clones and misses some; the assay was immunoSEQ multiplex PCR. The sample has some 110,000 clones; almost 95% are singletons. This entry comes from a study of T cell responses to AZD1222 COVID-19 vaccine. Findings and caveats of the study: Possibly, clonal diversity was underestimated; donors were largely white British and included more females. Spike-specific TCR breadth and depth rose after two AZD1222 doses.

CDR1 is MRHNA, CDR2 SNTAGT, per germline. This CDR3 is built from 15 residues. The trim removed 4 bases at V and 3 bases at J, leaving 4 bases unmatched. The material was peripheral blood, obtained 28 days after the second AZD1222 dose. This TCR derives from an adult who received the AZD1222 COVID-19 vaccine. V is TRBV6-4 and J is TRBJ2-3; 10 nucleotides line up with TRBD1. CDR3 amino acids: CASSAGTGATDTQYF. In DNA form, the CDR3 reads TGTGCCAGCAGTGCAGGGACAGGGGCAACAGATACGCAGTATTTT.